This entry lists 29 T cell receptor beta chains sequenced from one sample in a study of T cells in tumors after PD-1 blockade. Only in-frame clones appear in the TCRdb table, and some are missing; sequencing was by immunoSEQ multiplex PCR. The repertoire holds 15,000 or so clones, 65% to 85% seen once, with approximately 25% in the top ten. This material consisted of PBMCs, taken after anti-PD-1 treatment. The receptor set was obtained from a human donor with basal cell carcinoma.

This clone was recorded only once. The chain carries TRBV5-6 and TRBJ2-7; D may be TRBD2 (5 bases). The CDR3 is 14 amino acids. V lost 4 bases and J lost 6, with 17 bases in between. CDR1 is SGHDT and CDR2 is YYEEEE in the germline V gene. The CDR3, as DNA: TGTGCCAGCAGCCGCATATCTTTTGGAGGCGAGCAGTACTTC. Translating gives CASSRISFGGEQYF.

This clone was seen once. This chain connects TRBV14 to TRBJ1-3; D remains ambiguous. Germline lookup yields CDR1 SGHDN and CDR2 FVKESK. This CDR3 has 15 amino acids. Trimming left V 5 bases short and J 1 base short, with 12 bases between. The CDR3 DNA follows: TGTGCCAGCAGCGCCCCAGCGAGGTCTGGAAACACCATATATTTT. Translation gives CASSAPARSGNTIYF.

The chain is built from TRBV21-1 and TRBJ1-1; TRBD1 is taken as the D call from the table, unchecked against the DNA. TRBV21-1 is designated a pseudogene. This CDR3 region has 19 residues. The CDR3 sequence: CASSNPGTDFSSQDTEAFF. The CDR3 DNA sequence: TGTGCCAGCAGCAACCCCGGGACAGATTTTTCGTCACAGGACACTGAAGCTTTCTTT.

This chain uses TRBV2 with TRBJ1-1; D might be TRBD1 (5 bases). Trimming took 6 bases from V and 0 from J, leaving 8 bases between them. This CDR3 is built from 13 residues. Germline V gene sequence: CDR1 SNHLY, CDR2 FYNNEI. CDR3 residues: CASSGGLNTEAFF. Written as DNA, the CDR3 is TGTGCCAGCAGCGGGGGGTTGAACACTGAAGCTTTCTTT. Supplemented by reference TRBV2 and TRBJ1-1, the full variable domain reads EPEVTQTPSHQVTQMGQEVILRCVPISNHLYFYWYRQILGQKVEFLVSFYNNEISEKSEIFDDQFSVERPDGSNFTLKIRSTKLEDSAMYFCASSGGLNTEAFFGQGTRLTVV.

This clone has a single count. V is TRBV10-3 and J is TRBJ1-2, with TRBD1 as a possible D gene (5 bases). The CDR3 runs 14 residues. Per germline, CDR1 ENHRY and CDR2 SYGVKD. V was cut by 6 bases and J by 6 bases, with 17 bases left in between. The CDR3 nucleotides read TGTGCCATCAGCACCAGGGACTCAGTTAATGGCTACACCTTC. This codes for CAISTRDSVNGYTF.

This chain joins TRBV5-1 and TRBJ1-4, with D maybe TRBD1 (5 bases). Germline CDR1 SGHRS, CDR2 YFSETQ. The CDR3 totals 14 residues. The V gene lost 0 bases and the J gene lost 6 bases, with 9 bases spanning the gap. The CDR3 coding sequence is TGCGCCAGCAGCTTGGCCAGGGCGGATGAAAAACTGTTTTTT. It translates to CASSLARADEKLFF.

The chain couples TRBV28 to TRBJ1-5; D remains unclear. CDR1 is MDHEN, CDR2 SYDVKM, per germline. Deletions cut 3 bases from V and 1 base from J, with 4 bases between. The CDR3 extends over 13 amino acids. The DNA of the CDR3 is TGTGCCAGCAGTTTGGACAGCAATCAGCCCCAGCATTTT. Translation: CASSLDSNQPQHF.

The CDR3 loop reads CASSSGRAAEQYF. For the CDR3, the DNA is TGCGCCAGCAGTTCCGGGAGGGCCGCCGAGCAGTACTTC. This rearrangement joins TRBV10-2 to TRBJ2-7, with TRBD2 identical over 8 bases. V lost 5 bases and J lost 6; bases outside the gene matches: 6. The V gene's germline CDR1 is WSHSY and CDR2 SAAADI. This CDR3 has 13 amino acids.

This chain links TRBV2 with TRBJ2-7; 9 bases map to TRBD2. The CDR3 covers 16 residues. V shed 4 bases and J 4 bases; nucleotides not matched to a gene: 11. Germline values: CDR1 SNHLY, CDR2 FYNNEI. CDR3 sequence: CASSGGGSGSVYEQYF. Here the CDR3 DNA reads TGTGCCAGCAGTGGGGGAGGTAGCGGGAGTGTTTACGAGCAGTACTTC.

The rearrangement links TRBV7-9 to TRBJ1-5; D gene ambiguous. Looked up from germline, CDR1 is SEHNR and CDR2 is FQNEAQ (reference sequence). The V and J ends lost 2 bases and 7 bases respectively, with 12 bases between them. CDR3 length: 14 amino acids. Here the CDR3 reads CASSLFAEGQPQHF. For the CDR3, the DNA is TGTGCCAGCAGCTTATTTGCGGAGGGACAGCCCCAGCATTTT.

The rearrangement joins TRBV5-1 to TRBJ2-3; the D gene could be TRBD1 or TRBD2 (7 bases each). The CDR3 is 17 amino acids. The germline CDR1 and CDR2 sequences are SGHRS and YFSETQ. V lost 4 bases to trimming and J lost 0 bases, with 18 bases between them. This CDR3 reads CASSRNLQGGSTDTQYF. The CDR3 coding sequence is TGCGCCAGCAGCCGGAATCTCCAGGGGGGGAGCACAGATACGCAGTATTTT. The variable domain in full, with the rest retrieved from reference TRBV5-1 and TRBJ2-3, is KAGVTQTPRYLIKTRGQQVTLSCSPISGHRSVSWYQQTPGQGLQFLFEYFSETQRNKGNFPGRFSGRQFSNSRSEMNVSTLELGDSALYLCASSRNLQGGSTDTQYFGPGTRLTVL.

This chain connects TRBV20-1 to TRBJ2-3, with D possibly matching TRBD1 (6 bases). The V end lost 3 bases, the J end lost 2 bases, and 12 bases lay between the germline ends. The CDR3 is 14 residues long. The germline V gene encodes CDR1 DFQATT and CDR2 SNEGSKA (reference sequence). CDR3 sequence: CSASPGQITDTQYF. The CDR3 DNA is TGCAGTGCTAGTCCAGGACAGATCACAGATACGCAGTATTTT.

This chain joins TRBV19 and TRBJ1-4; D perhaps matches TRBD1 (6 bases). Trimming stripped 7 bases from V and 7 bases from J, with 16 bases between. The CDR3 is made up of 14 amino acids. Per germline, CDR1 LNHDA and CDR2 SQIVND (reference sequence). CDR3 in amino acids: CASTGGGEVEKLFF. For the CDR3, the DNA is TGTGCCAGTACCGGAGGGGGTGAGGTTGAAAAACTGTTTTTT.

The chain uses TRBV10-2 and TRBJ2-1; 7 bases line up with TRBD1. Trimming took 6 bases from V and 5 from J; bases not matched to a gene: 7. Germline V gene lookup returns CDR1 WSHSY and CDR2 SAAADI. The CDR3 loop spans 14 amino acids. The CDR3 loop reads CASRRTGINNEQFF. The CDR3 DNA reads TGCGCCAGCAGGAGGACAGGAATAAACAATGAGCAGTTCTTC.

The J gene is TRBJ2-7, the V gene TRBV10-3; D may correspond to TRBD1 or TRBD2 (5 bases each). The CDR3 length is 17 residues. Per germline, CDR1 ENHRY and CDR2 SYGVKD. With 3 bases removed from V and 0 bases from J, the gap between germline ends came to 18 bases. The CDR3 reads CAISDPGRASSSYEQYF. DNA of the CDR3: TGTGCCATCAGTGACCCGGGGCGGGCCTCGAGCTCCTACGAGCAGTACTTC.

The chain employs TRBV5-1 and TRBJ2-2; D remains ambiguous. V lost 4 bases to trimming and J lost 5 bases, with 12 bases between them. This CDR3 has 14 amino acids. The germline gives CDR1 SGHRS, CDR2 YFSETQ. Here the CDR3 DNA reads TGCGCCAGCAGCCCGGGTCGCGGTACCGGGGAGCTGTTTTTT. This sequence encodes CASSPGRGTGELFF. The entire variable domain, with the rest obtained from reference TRBV5-1 and TRBJ2-2, is as follows: KAGVTQTPRYLIKTRGQQVTLSCSPISGHRSVSWYQQTPGQGLQFLFEYFSETQRNKGNFPGRFSGRQFSNSRSEMNVSTLELGDSALYLCASSPGRGTGELFFGEGSRLTVL.

The V call is TRBV4-2, the J call TRBJ2-5; 11 positions match TRBD2. Germline V CDR1 and CDR2: LGHNA, YNFKEQ. V dropped 0 bases and J dropped 3; count of bases not matched to a gene: 9. CDR3 length: 18 amino acids. CDR3 loop: CASSQELAGGRKKETQYF. CDR3 nucleotides: TGTGCCAGCAGCCAAGAGCTAGCGGGGGGCCGCAAAAAAGAGACCCAGTACTTC.

This chain uses TRBV15 with TRBJ2-5; 7 bases match TRBD1. The CDR3 is 19 residues long. Germline V gene data show CDR1 as LNHNV and CDR2 as YYDKDF (reference sequence). V dropped 0 bases and J dropped 5; count of bases not matched to a gene: 18. In DNA, the CDR3 is TGTGCCACCAGCAGAGAGCGGATCCCCCTGAGACAGGGAGAGGAGACCCAGTACTTC. The encoded protein is CATSRERIPLRQGEETQYF.

V gene TRBV3-1 (or the pseudogene TRBV3-2) combines with J gene TRBJ1-3, with 9 positions matching TRBD1. Germline lookup yields CDR1 LGHDT and CDR2 YNNKEL (reference sequence). CDR3 length equals 15 residues. Unmatched junction bases numbered 2, after V lost 3 bases and J lost 2 bases. CDR3 sequence reads: CASSHGTGPGNTIYF. The CDR3, as DNA: TGTGCCAGCAGCCACGGGACAGGGCCTGGAAACACCATATATTTT.

The chain combines TRBV2 with TRBJ2-2; D not resolved. The V end was cut by 4 bases, the J end by 2 bases, with 8 bases between. The CDR3 loop spans 14 amino acids. Germline V gene lookup returns CDR1 SNHLY and CDR2 FYNNEI. The CDR3 DNA is TGTGCCAGCAGTGCGAACAGCAACACCGGGGAGCTGTTTTTT. This sequence encodes CASSANSNTGELFF.

The chain is built from TRBV3-1 (or the pseudogene TRBV3-2) and TRBJ1-4; D might be TRBD1 (6 bases). The V end was cut by 3 bases, the J end by 8 bases, with 16 bases between. This CDR3 comprises 15 residues. CDR1 is LGHDT, CDR2 YNNKEL, per germline (reference sequence). CDR3: CASSHLQGMREKLFF. CDR3 nucleotides: TGTGCCAGCAGCCACTTACAGGGTATGCGGGAAAAACTGTTTTTT.

The chain is built from TRBV19 and TRBJ2-4; possible D gene TRBD2, 6 bases. This CDR3 is 16 amino acids long. V shed 3 bases and J shed 3 bases, with 15 bases lying between them. Germline CDR1 is LNHDA and CDR2 is SQIVND (reference sequence). CDR3 sequence: CASSMGWRGGKNIQYF. CDR3 coding DNA: TGTGCCAGTAGTATGGGTTGGAGGGGTGGCAAAAACATTCAGTACTTC.

The gene calls are TRBV4-1 and TRBJ1-1; no clear D gene. With 3 bases removed from V and 3 bases from J, the gap between germline ends came to 8 bases. This CDR3 is built from 13 residues. Looked up from germline, CDR1 is MGHRA and CDR2 is YSYEKL. The CDR3 loop reads CASSHGTDTEAFF. In nucleotides, the CDR3 is TGCGCCAGCAGCCACGGAACGGACACTGAAGCTTTCTTT.

This chain links TRBV12-3 or TRBV12-4 with TRBJ2-5, with a tentative D call TRBD2 (5 bases). This CDR3 has 12 amino acids. The V gene lost 10 bases and the J gene lost 5 bases, with 14 bases spanning the gap. CDR3 sequence (DNA): TGTGCCACCGGGGTGGGGATGGAGACCCAGTACTTC. It codes for CATGVGMETQYF.

The chain links TRBV7-6 to TRBJ1-4, with D perhaps matching TRBD1 (5 bases). Per germline, CDR1 SGHVS and CDR2 FNYEAQ. This CDR3 comprises 16 residues. Trimming stripped 5 bases from V and 7 bases from J, with 20 bases between. CDR3 nucleotides: TGTGCCAGCAGCCTTAGAATAGGGACTGAAGGTGAAAAACTGTTTTTT. Translating gives CASSLRIGTEGEKLFF.

The chain carries TRBV12-3 or TRBV12-4 and TRBJ2-5; a possible D gene is TRBD1 (6 bases). Trimming shortened V by 5 bases and J by 4 bases, and 8 bases separated the two germline ends. The CDR3 has 12 amino acids. CDR3 protein: CASSRQVETQYF. DNA for the CDR3: TGTGCCAGCAGTAGACAGGTAGAGACCCAGTACTTC.

V gene TRBV7-9 combines with J gene TRBJ2-7; D possibly corresponds to TRBD1 (5 bases). The CDR3 is 16 residues long. The germline V and J ends were trimmed by 5 bases and 2 bases, with 19 bases remaining between them. The V gene's germline CDR1 is SEHNR and CDR2 FQNEAQ (reference sequence). This CDR3 is CASSPNFRTQTYEQYF. The CDR3 bases are TGTGCCAGCAGCCCTAATTTCAGGACACAGACCTACGAGCAGTACTTC.

The gene calls are TRBV14 and TRBJ2-4, with a possible D match to TRBD2 (6 bases). Per the germline V gene, CDR1 is SGHDN and CDR2 is FVKESK. The CDR3 runs to 15 residues. V shed 4 bases and J shed 2 bases, with 12 bases lying between them. The chain's CDR3 is CASSPLSGPKNIQYF. The CDR3 nucleotides are TGTGCCAGCAGCCCTCTTAGCGGCCCCAAAAACATTCAGTACTTC.

The V and J genes are TRBV4-2 and TRBJ2-1; TRBD1 is a possible D gene (7 bases). V was trimmed by 1 base and J by 9 bases, leaving 22 bases between them. Germline CDR1 reads LGHNA; CDR2 reads YNFKEQ. The length of the CDR3 is 17 residues. CDR3 nucleotides: TGTGCCAGCAGCCAAGCCGGGACGGAAACGCAGGGGGGTGAGCAGTTCTTC. This encodes CASSQAGTETQGGEQFF.